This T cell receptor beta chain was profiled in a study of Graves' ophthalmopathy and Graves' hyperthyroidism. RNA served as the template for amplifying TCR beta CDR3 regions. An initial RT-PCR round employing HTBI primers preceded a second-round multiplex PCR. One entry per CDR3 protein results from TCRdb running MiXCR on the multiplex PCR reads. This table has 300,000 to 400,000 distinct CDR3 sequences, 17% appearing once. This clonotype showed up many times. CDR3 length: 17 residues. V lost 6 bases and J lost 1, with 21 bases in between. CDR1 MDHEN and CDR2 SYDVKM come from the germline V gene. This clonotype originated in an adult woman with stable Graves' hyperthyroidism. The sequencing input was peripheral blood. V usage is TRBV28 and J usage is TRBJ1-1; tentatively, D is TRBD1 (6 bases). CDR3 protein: CASSVGGRDVRNTEAFF. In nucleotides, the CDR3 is TGTGCCAGCAGCGTAGGGGGTAGGGATGTTCGGAACACTGAAGCTTTCTTT.